One sample yielded the 14 T cell receptor beta chains listed below, sequenced in a study of tumor and adjacent non-tumor tissue in lung cancer. The template was RNA from unsorted bulk tissue. The library came from three nested PCR rounds adapted from ARM-PCR protocols. MiXCR, applied by TCRdb to the multiplex PCR reads, yields one record per CDR3 protein. The table records under 150,000 distinct CDR3 sequences, around 66% of them present only once. The sequencing input was lung tumor tissue. The receptors were gathered from a man aged 60 to 69 with small cell lung cancer.

In its sample, this clonotype ranks as medium-sized. J is TRBJ2-3 and V is TRBV11-3; the match to TRBD2 covers 11 bases. CDR1 and CDR2 (germline): SGHNT, YENEEA. The CDR3 is made up of 14 amino acids. With V trimmed by 3 bases and J by 5 bases, 1 base remained unmatched. This chain's CDR3 is CASSFGLAGDTQYF. The CDR3 coding sequence is TGTGCCAGCAGCTTCGGACTAGCGGGAGATACGCAGTATTTT.

About this clonotype: A read error may produce the germline difference seen at one junction end. The V call is TRBV11-2, the J call TRBJ2-1, with D unresolved. The CDR3 contains 13 residues. Germline CDR1 and CDR2: SGHAT and FQNNGV. The CDR3 nucleotides are TGTGCCAGCAGCTTCGTGCTCATCAATGAGCAACTCTTC. This codes for CASSFVLINEQLF. Variable domain in full (rest from reference TRBV11-2 and TRBJ2-1): EAGVAQSPRYKIIEKRQSVAFWCNPISGHATLYWYQQILGQGPKLLIQFQNNGVVDDSQLPKDRFSAERLKGVDSTLKIQPAKLEDSAVYLCASSFVLINEQLFGPGTRLTVL.

With respect to this clonotype: A much larger clonotype is one base distant, so this may be a read error. The chain links TRBV20-1 to TRBJ2-2; D not certain. The V end was cut by 6 bases, the J end by 6 bases, with 11 bases between. The CDR3 has 12 residues. The germline V gene has CDR1 DFQATT and CDR2 SNEGSKA (reference sequence). The CDR3 region is CSARSEPGELFF. CDR3 nucleotide sequence: TGCAGTGCCAGAAGTGAGCCCGGGGAGCTGTTTTTT.

In this sample, this clonotype turned up once. The junction departs from germline at one end; a sequencing error may be responsible. The J gene is TRBJ1-6, the V gene TRBV20-1; the match to TRBD1 covers 10 bases. From germline, CDR1 is DFQATT and CDR2 SNEGSKA (reference sequence). The CDR3 spans 17 residues. CDR3 in DNA: TGCAGTGCTAGAGCCATAGGGACAGGGGACTATAATTCACCCATCCACTTT. Translated, it gives CSARAIGTGDYNSPIHF.

For this clonotype: Being one base from a much bigger clone, this may be a read error. CDR3 nucleotides: TGTGTCAGCAGTCAGACAGGTGTCGTCCTCAGACTTTCAGATACGCAGTATTTT. Its translation: CVSSQTGVVLRLSDTQYF. The chain employs TRBV12-3 or TRBV12-4 and TRBJ2-3, with D tentatively TRBD1 (6 bases). This CDR3 contains 18 residues.

To note about this clonotype: The final CDR3 position lacks the conserved phenylalanine or tryptophan, pointing to a likely read error. V usage is TRBV6-5 and J usage is TRBJ2-5; 8 bases match TRBD2. This CDR3 contains 14 residues. V shed 2 bases, J shed 6 bases, and the junction held 5 bases outside the gene matches. The germline gives CDR1 MNHEY, CDR2 SVGAGI. CDR3 sequence: CASSYQSGRQTQYL. CDR3 DNA: TGTGCCAGCAGTTACCAAAGCGGGAGACAGACCCAGTACCTC.

About this clonotype: This may come from a read error, since a much larger clone is one base off. The CDR3 loop is CSVDLGWEIQYF. CDR3 nucleotides: TGCAGCGTTGATCTGGGATGGGAGATCCAGTACTTC. The chain carries TRBV29-1 and TRBJ2-5; possible D gene TRBD2, 5 bases. The germline gives CDR1 SQVTM, CDR2 ANQGSEA. The CDR3 contains 12 residues. Complete variable domain (other parts from reference TRBV29-1 and TRBJ2-5): SAVISQKPSRDICQRGTSLTIQCQVDSQVTMMFWYRQQPGQSLTLIATANQGSEATYESGFVIDKFPISRPNLTFSTLTVSNMSPEDSSIYLCSVDLGWEIQYFGPGTRLLVL.

This clonotype was seen many times. The chain combines TRBV11-3 with TRBJ2-1; a possible D gene is TRBD2 (6 bases). CDR1 SGHNT and CDR2 YENEEA come from the germline V gene. This CDR3 has 16 amino acids. V was clipped by 3 bases and J by 4 bases, with 16 bases between them. CDR3 DNA sequence: TGTGCCAGCAGCTTGAGCGGGCGGACGGGTTACAATGAGCAGTTCTTC. It codes for CASSLSGRTGYNEQFF.

Turning to this clonotype: Mismatch with germline at one junction end may stem from a read error. This chain links TRBV6-5 with TRBJ2-5, with D tentatively TRBD1 or TRBD2 (5 bases each). CDR3 length: 14 residues. Germline CDR1 reads MNHEY; CDR2 reads SVGAGI. The CDR3 DNA sequence: TGTGCCACCAGCTTACAGGTTTTTGGGGAGACCCAATACTTC. It codes for CATSLQVFGETQYF.

The chain employs TRBV6-5 and TRBJ2-2; 8 positions agree with TRBD2. V dropped 2 bases and J dropped 4; count of bases not matched to a gene: 15. CDR1 and CDR2 from the germline V gene are MNHEY and SVGAGI. This CDR3 region has 19 residues. The CDR3 is CASSYPPSGPRGGTGELFF. The CDR3 coding sequence is TGTGCCAGCAGTTACCCCCCTAGCGGACCCCGGGGGGGCACCGGGGAGCTGTTTTTT.

For this clonotype: Its ends do not fully match the called genes, so a read error is possible. The rearrangement uses TRBV6-5 and TRBJ2-1, with 8 bases that match TRBD1. CDR1 and CDR2 from the germline V gene are MNHEY and SVGAGI. The CDR3 totals 15 residues. The CDR3 here is CASSLLDRDVHEQSF. As DNA, the CDR3 is TGTGCCAGCAGCCTATTGGACAGGGACGTCCATGAGCAGTCATTC.

A note on this clonotype: Given a much more abundant clone one base away, this may be a read error. The gene calls are TRBV6-6 and TRBJ1-4; D is ambiguous. CDR1 and CDR2 (germline): MNHNY, SVGAGI (reference sequence). The CDR3 contains 15 residues. The CDR3 sequence is CTSSRNGKTNEKLFF. The CDR3 DNA follows: TGTACCAGCAGTCGTAACGGGAAAACTAATGAAAAACTGTTTTTT.

This clonotype has a handful of counts. The V and J genes are TRBV9 and TRBJ2-5, with no clear D. The CDR3 has 14 residues. Germline V gives CDR1 SGDLS, CDR2 YYNGEE. Deletions cut 0 bases from V and 2 bases from J, with 8 bases between. CDR3 nucleotide sequence: TGTGCCAGCAGCGTAGATCGCCTACAAGAGACCCAGTACTTC. Its protein is CASSVDRLQETQYF.

On this clonotype itself: Mismatch with germline at one junction end may stem from a read error. The rearrangement uses TRBV20-1 and TRBJ1-2; TRBD1 agrees at 7 bases. The length of the CDR3 is 13 residues. CDR1 is DFQATT, CDR2 SNEGSKA, per germline (reference sequence). CDR3 DNA: TGCAGTGCTACTTCACAGGGGATCTATGGCTACATCTTC. The encoded protein is CSATSQGIYGYIF.